The T cell receptor (beta chain) described here comes from a study of T cell clonotyping in hematopoietic cell transplantation. General study findings and limits: At the given depth, recipient repertoires were over 95% de novo clonotypes.

TCRdb keeps only in-frame clones here, not all; method: immunoSEQ multiplex PCR. The sample lists tens of thousands of clones, less than 95% occurring once. Germline values: CDR1 SGHTA, CDR2 FQGNSA. This CDR3 has 14 amino acids. With V trimmed by 3 bases and J by 1 base, 1 base remained unmatched. This clone came up a few times. The antigen is undetermined. The clonotype originates from a woman aged 50 to 60 in good health. Some clones in this sample may be carry-over from other donors' samples. The sequencing input was peripheral blood mononuclear cells. The chain recombines TRBV7-2 with TRBJ2-5; the match to TRBD2 covers 8 bases. The CDR3 coding sequence is TGTGCCAGCAGCTTTAGCGGGGCCCAAGAGACCCAGTACTTC. Translated: CASSFSGAQETQYF.